This TCR beta chain was observed in a study of response to subunit inactivated influenza vaccine. Trimming left V 1 base short and J 1 base short, with 13 bases between. Germline V gene lookup returns CDR1 DFQATT and CDR2 SNEGSKA (reference sequence). The CDR3 covers 15 residues. Broader study findings: Every seasonal influenza vaccination brings in few new T cells, the authors suggested.

This clonotype occurred a few times. The antigen is not known. TCRdb called the RT-PCR reads again in MiXCR, with one record for every CDR3 protein. Among 290,000 or so distinct CDR3 sequences listed, around 22% were seen once. The sample consisted of PBMCs from blood, taken about 20 months after vaccination. This TCR was sampled from a man between 50 and 69 years old who received an inactivated influenza vaccine. The chain has TRBV20-1 and TRBJ1-1, with D possibly matching TRBD1 (5 bases). CDR3 region: CSARVGAGWNTEAFF. The CDR3 coding sequence is TGCAGTGCTAGAGTTGGGGCGGGTTGGAACACTGAAGCTTTCTTT.